The rows below give T cell receptor beta chains drawn from one sample of a study of CD8+ T cells in alopecia areata. Assay used: immunoSEQ multiplex PCR; TCRdb lists only in-frame clones, some missing. The sample consists of 150,000 or so clones, 80% to 90% of them appearing once. This specimen was CD8+ T cells sorted from blood, taken at week 0. The receptors derive from a human donor with alopecia areata. CDR3s include the opening cysteine and the closing phenylalanine or tryptophan. A D gene is named only where the DNA matches it firmly. Size is omitted from some rows. Given values are once, few, many or a class for expanded clones.

>TRBV29-1|.|TRBJ2-7|.
CSVVQALSYEQYF
TGCAGCGTTGTGCAGGCCCTGAGCTACGAGCAGTACTTC
>TRBV7-9|.|TRBJ2-1|few
CASSHSSYNEQFF
TGTGCCAGCAGTCACAGCTCCTACAATGAGCAGTTCTTC
>TRBV29-1|TRBD2|TRBJ2-1|once
CSGYRTSGGEQFF
TGCAGCGGGTACCGGACTAGCGGCGGTGAGCAGTTCTTC
>TRBV7-6|TRBD1|TRBJ2-7|.
CASSLGGGQGSYEQYF
TGTGCCAGCAGCTTAGGGGGTGGACAGGGCTCCTACGAGCAGTACTTC
>TRBV15|.|TRBJ2-7|.
CATSRTTEQYF
TGTGCCACCAGCAGGACGACTGAGCAGTACTTC
>TRBV6-1|TRBD2|TRBJ2-4|few
CASNGASGGQPPDIQYF
TGTGCCAGCAATGGAGCTAGCGGGGGCCAACCGCCAGACATTCAGTACTTC
>TRBV30|.|TRBJ2-7|.
CAWSLEGLYEQYF
TGTGCCTGGAGCCTGGAAGGACTTTACGAGCAGTACTTC
>TRBV29-1|TRBD2|TRBJ2-3|.
CSVGEDGDYTDTQYF
TGCAGCGTTGGGGAGGATGGGGACTACACAGATACGCAGTATTTT
>TRBV4-2|.|TRBJ2-7|once
CASSQGVDPVVEQYF
TGTGCCAGCAGCCAAGGGGTAGACCCGGTGGTCGAGCAGTACTTC
>TRBV5-1|.|TRBJ2-7|.
CASSSGTPSYEQYF
TGCGCCAGCAGCTCCGGGACGCCCTCCTACGAGCAGTACTTC
>TRBV27|.|TRBJ2-3|.
CASSLFLGDTQYF
TGTGCCAGCAGTTTATTCCTGGGGGATACGCAGTATTTT
>TRBV7-6|.|TRBJ1-5|.
CASSLVWGEDQPQHF
TGTGCCAGCAGCTTAGTCTGGGGGGAAGATCAGCCCCAGCATTTT
>TRBV6-5|.|TRBJ2-7|.
CASSYHYEQYF
TGTGCCAGCAGTTACCACTACGAGCAGTACTTC
>TRBV5-5|.|TRBJ2-7|.
CASSLEPGFYEQYF
TGTGCCAGCAGCTTGGAGCCGGGTTTCTACGAGCAGTACTTC
>TRBV5-1|TRBD1|TRBJ2-7|.
CASTSGTGFGEQYF
TGCGCCAGCACATCCGGGACAGGGTTTGGCGAGCAGTACTTC
>TRBV4-1|.|TRBJ2-3|.
CASSQAIGTDTQYF
TGCGCCAGCAGCCAAGCCATCGGCACAGATACGCAGTATTTT
>TRBV5-6|TRBD1|TRBJ2-5|.
CASDDRGRETQYF
TGTGCCAGCGACGACAGGGGACGGGAGACCCAGTACTTC
>TRBV7-6|TRBD1|TRBJ1-2|.
CASSLDRGGGYTF
TGTGCCAGCAGCTTAGACAGGGGCGGTGGCTACACCTTC
>TRBV27|.|TRBJ1-1|.
CASMGGQWGTEAFF
TGTGCCAGCATGGGGGGACAATGGGGCACTGAAGCTTTCTTT
>TRBV4-1|.|TRBJ1-1|.
CASSQEPGPNTEAFF
TGCGCCAGCAGCCAAGAACCGGGCCCGAACACTGAAGCTTTCTTT
>TRBV9|TRBD1|TRBJ2-7|.
CASSPIGDREYEQYF
TGTGCCAGCAGCCCCATTGGGGACAGGGAATACGAGCAGTACTTC
>TRBV6-5|TRBD1|TRBJ2-7|.
CASSSRDRGTYEQYF
TGTGCCAGCAGTTCCCGGGACAGGGGAACCTACGAGCAGTACTTC
>TRBV29-1|TRBD1|TRBJ2-7|.
CSVEAGTGGNEQYF
TGCAGCGTAGAGGCCGGGACAGGGGGTAACGAGCAGTACTTC
>TRBV27|.|TRBJ2-7|.
CASSITSSYEQYF
TGTGCCAGCAGTATAACTAGCTCCTACGAGCAGTACTTC